This T cell receptor (beta chain) was recorded in a study of blood T cell repertoires in COVID-19. The table came from immunoSEQ multiplex PCR; TCRdb's copy has only in-frame clones and leaves some out. The profile shows 80,000 to 90,000 clones, over 75% of them singletons. Germline CDR1 SGDLS, CDR2 YYNGEE. Trimming took 4 bases from V and 1 from J, leaving 8 bases between them. This CDR3 is 13 amino acids long. This rearrangement joins TRBV9 to TRBJ1-1, with unresolved D. The TCR sequence derives from a woman in her seventies with acute or convalescent COVID-19. The sequencing sample was made of peripheral blood. The CDR3 sequence: CASSKQQNTEAFF. The CDR3, as DNA: TGTGCCAGCAGCAAACAGCAGAACACTGAAGCTTTCTTT.